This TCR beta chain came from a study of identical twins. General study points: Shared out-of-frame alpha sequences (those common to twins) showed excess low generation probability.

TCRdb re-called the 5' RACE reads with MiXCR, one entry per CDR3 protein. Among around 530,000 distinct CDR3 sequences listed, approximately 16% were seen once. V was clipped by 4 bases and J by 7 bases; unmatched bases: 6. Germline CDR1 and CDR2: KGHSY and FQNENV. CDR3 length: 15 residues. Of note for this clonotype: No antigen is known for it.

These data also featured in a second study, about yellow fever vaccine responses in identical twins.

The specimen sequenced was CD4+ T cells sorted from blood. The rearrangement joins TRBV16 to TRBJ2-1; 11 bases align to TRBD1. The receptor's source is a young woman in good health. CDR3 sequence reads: CASSRTGQGGNEQFF. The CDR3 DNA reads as TGTGCCAGCAGCCGAACGGGACAGGGGGGAAATGAGCAGTTCTTC. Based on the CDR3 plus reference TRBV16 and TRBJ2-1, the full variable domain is GEEVAQTPKHLVRGEGQKAKLYCAPIKGHSYVFWYQQVLKNEFKFLISFQNENVFDETGMPKERFSAKCLPNSPCSLEIQATKLEDSAVYFCASSRTGQGGNEQFFGPGTRLTVL.